One T cell receptor beta chain is described in this entry. The sample comes from a study of cytomegalovirus exposure and HLA in healthy donors. Study-wide background: Out of fewer than 400 genotyped donors, 81% belonged to the Caucasian-associated ancestry cluster.

A multiplex PCR was run with 60 Vbeta primers and 13 Jbeta primers. Clones were read by immunoSEQ multiplex PCR, and TCRdb kept only the in-frame ones, dropping some. The repertoire includes nearly 200,000 clones, 82% of them detected once, and 0.098% sits in the top ten. Germline lookup yields CDR1 SGHDN and CDR2 FVKESK. The CDR3 length is 13 residues. The V end was cut by 3 bases, the J end by 4 bases, with 9 bases between. The origin of this receptor is a boy between 2 and 10 years old in good health and CMV-seronegative. Sequenced sample: PBMCs. V and J are TRBV14 and TRBJ1-1; possibly TRBD1 for D (6 bases). Written as DNA, the CDR3 is TGTGCCAGCAGCCAGGGGGGGGCCACTGAAGCTTTCTTT. This codes for CASSQGGATEAFF.